The 18 T cell receptor beta chains in this list originate from one sample, sequenced in a study of early T cells in non-severe SARS-CoV-2 infection. In TCRdb, the 5' RACE reads were re-called with MiXCR into one record per CDR3 protein. The data hold about 49,000 distinct CDR3 sequences, with 12% observed a single time. Sequencing was done on a sample of whole blood. The source is an adult who was a healthcare worker with PCR-confirmed SARS-CoV-2 infection or an uninfected control (not recorded which).

The J gene is TRBJ2-7, the V gene TRBV7-6; unclear D gene. Trimming removed 3 bases from V and 4 bases from J, with 13 bases in between. The CDR3 contains 14 residues. The V gene's germline CDR1 is SGHVS and CDR2 FNYEAQ. The CDR3 DNA is TGTGCCAGCAGCTTGTACAGCTCCAATTACGAGCAGTACTTC. Protein: CASSLYSSNYEQYF.

This clonotype came up once. CDR3 region: CASSVVKAGGGDEQFF. The CDR3 DNA reads as TGTGCCAGCAGCGTAGTCAAAGCGGGCGGAGGGGATGAGCAGTTCTTC. The chain has TRBV9 and TRBJ2-1, with D tentatively TRBD2 (6 bases). Germline V lookup: CDR1 SGDLS, CDR2 YYNGEE. Trimming removed 0 bases from V and 8 bases from J, with 18 bases in between. The length of the CDR3 is 16 residues.

This clonotype has at least ten counts. J is TRBJ2-6 and V is TRBV11-2; D is ambiguous. Trimming stripped 6 bases from V and 1 base from J, with 4 bases between. This CDR3 is built from 13 residues. Germline CDR1 reads SGHAT; CDR2 reads FQNNGV. As DNA, the CDR3 is TGTGCCAGCAGTGAATCTGGGGCCAACGTCCTGACTTTC. Amino acid sequence: CASSESGANVLTF.

The rearrangement uses TRBV6-5 and TRBJ1-4; D uncertain. Germline V gene sequence: CDR1 MNHEY, CDR2 SVGAGI. Trimming cost V 8 bases and J 5 bases, with 12 bases left between them. This CDR3 comprises 13 residues. CDR3: CASYRYPNEKLFF. The CDR3 nucleotides read TGTGCCAGCTATCGGTACCCGAATGAAAAACTGTTTTTT.

This clonotype has a handful of counts. V is TRBV29-1 and J is TRBJ2-1; TRBD2 is a possible D gene (7 bases). The V end lost 1 base, the J end lost 6 bases, and 16 bases lay between the germline ends. The CDR3 extends over 15 amino acids. Germline V gene lookup returns CDR1 SQVTM and CDR2 ANQGSEA. The CDR3 region is CSVEGAGALGNEQFF. CDR3 DNA: TGCAGCGTTGAAGGGGCGGGGGCCCTGGGCAATGAGCAGTTCTTC.

The rearrangement uses TRBV20-1 and TRBJ1-4; the match to TRBD1 covers 7 bases. V lost 8 bases to trimming and J lost 4 bases; unmatched junction nucleotides: 7. Germline CDR1 DFQATT, CDR2 SNEGSKA (reference sequence). The length of the CDR3 is 13 residues. The CDR3 is CSPRDSRNEKLFF. The DNA of the CDR3 is TGCAGTCCCCGGGACAGCCGTAATGAAAAACTGTTTTTT.

This clonotype has more than one count but fewer than ten. The chain recombines TRBV20-1 with TRBJ1-4; D unresolved. The germline CDR1 and CDR2 sequences are DFQATT and SNEGSKA (reference sequence). The ends were cut back, 4 bases at V and 8 bases at J, with 20 bases in the middle. The CDR3 sequence is 15 residues long. The DNA of the CDR3 is TGCAGTGCTAATGATGTGATCGCGGGAAGCGAAAAACTGTTTTTT. This sequence encodes CSANDVIAGSEKLFF.

This clonotype came up many times. This chain uses TRBV4-1 with TRBJ2-7; D perhaps matches TRBD1 (6 bases). Trimming removed 0 bases at V and 3 bases at J, with 9 bases between. The CDR3 has 14 amino acids. Per germline, CDR1 MGHRA and CDR2 YSYEKL. Written as DNA, the CDR3 is TGCGCCAGCAGCCAAGATAGGGGGAGCTACGAGCAGTACTTC. Translated, it gives CASSQDRGSYEQYF.

The sample holds many counts of this clonotype. The rearrangement uses TRBV30 and TRBJ2-2, with TRBD1 as a possible D gene (6 bases). The V end was cut by 3 bases, the J end by 2 bases, with 16 bases between. Germline CDR1 reads GTSNPN; CDR2 reads SVGIG (reference sequence). There are 16 residues in the CDR3. The CDR3 is CAWSPWTGHNTGELFF. As DNA, the CDR3 is TGTGCCTGGAGCCCGTGGACGGGACACAACACCGGGGAGCTGTTTTTT.

The V gene is TRBV5-1, the J gene TRBJ2-3, with unresolved D. The V end was cut by 0 bases, the J end by 3 bases, with 5 bases between. This CDR3 has 13 amino acids. Germline V CDR1 and CDR2: SGHRS, YFSETQ. The CDR3: CASSLAGTDTQYF. CDR3 coding DNA: TGCGCCAGCAGCTTGGCCGGAACAGATACGCAGTATTTT.

The table lists this clonotype with many counts. The V gene is TRBV7-2, the J gene TRBJ1-1; the D gene is possibly TRBD1 (6 bases). The V and J ends lost 5 bases and 0 bases respectively, with 16 bases between them. The germline CDR1 and CDR2 sequences are SGHTA and FQGNSA. This CDR3 has 16 amino acids. The DNA for the CDR3 is TGTGCCAGCAGCCCACCTAGGACAGTTTTGAACACTGAAGCTTTCTTT. Protein sequence: CASSPPRTVLNTEAFF.

This chain joins TRBV5-1 and TRBJ2-1; D is ambiguous. The ends were cut back, 2 bases at V and 6 bases at J, with 9 bases in the middle. The CDR3 loop spans 13 amino acids. Germline V gene sequence: CDR1 SGHRS, CDR2 YFSETQ. CDR3 residues: CASSFEGPNEQFF. CDR3 nucleotide sequence: TGCGCCAGCAGCTTCGAAGGACCCAATGAGCAGTTCTTC.

The chain joins TRBV28 to TRBJ2-5; 7 bases align to TRBD2. Losses at the gene ends were 5 bases for V and 1 base for J; bases not matched to a gene: 13. There are 17 residues in the CDR3. Germline V gene lookup returns CDR1 MDHEN and CDR2 SYDVKM. The CDR3 DNA sequence: TGTGCCAGCAGTCGCCCTCCACTTGGGGGGGTCCAAGAGACCCAGTACTTC. Translated, it gives CASSRPPLGGVQETQYF.

This clonotype was observed many times. V and J are TRBV13 and TRBJ2-7; 8 positions match TRBD1. The junction had 2 bases not matched to a gene; V was cut back by 0 bases and J by 4 bases. Germline values: CDR1 PRHDT, CDR2 FYEKMQ (reference sequence). This CDR3 is built from 14 residues. The CDR3 protein is CASSLGDRAYEQYF. Here the CDR3 DNA reads TGTGCCAGCAGCTTAGGGGACAGGGCTTACGAGCAGTACTTC.

This clonotype was counted at least ten times. The chain links TRBV20-1 to TRBJ2-7, with D hard to call. Germline CDR1 is DFQATT and CDR2 is SNEGSKA (reference sequence). The CDR3 contains 12 residues. V dropped 3 bases and J dropped 3 bases, with 9 bases sitting between them. CDR3 bases: TGCAGTGCTAGGGGCCTCCGCTACGAGCAGTACTTC. Translated: CSARGLRYEQYF.

In this sample, this clonotype turned up many times. The CDR3 protein is CASSPTGSSYNSPLHF. The CDR3 bases are TGTGCCAGCTCACCAACCGGGAGCTCCTATAATTCACCCCTCCACTTT. The chain recombines TRBV18 with TRBJ1-6; the D is unclear. Germline CDR1 is KGHSH and CDR2 is LQKENI. The CDR3 contains 16 residues. V was pared by 2 bases and J by 0 bases, with 8 bases between. Complete variable domain (other parts from reference TRBV18 and TRBJ1-6): NAGVMQNPRHLVRRRGQEARLRCSPMKGHSHVYWYRQLPEEGLKFMVYLQKENIIDESGMPKERFSAEFPKEGPSILRIQQVVRGDSAAYFCASSPTGSSYNSPLHFGNGTRLTVT.

This clonotype was recorded at least ten times. The chain has TRBV29-1 and TRBJ2-1; D is uncertain. CDR3 size: 13 residues. Trimming shortened V by 4 bases and J by 3 bases, and 10 bases separated the two germline ends. From germline, CDR1 is SQVTM and CDR2 ANQGSEA. Here the CDR3 reads CSVVKVNYNEQFF. The CDR3, as DNA: TGCAGCGTTGTAAAGGTAAACTACAATGAGCAGTTCTTC.

Only a few counts were recorded for this clonotype. J is TRBJ2-1 and V is TRBV29-1; D is unclear. Germline V gives CDR1 SQVTM, CDR2 ANQGSEA. The CDR3 contains 13 residues. The germline V and J ends were trimmed by 4 bases and 6 bases, with 13 bases remaining between them. CDR3 region: CSVVQQPVNEQFF. As DNA, the CDR3 is TGCAGCGTTGTACAGCAACCGGTCAATGAGCAGTTCTTC.